This T cell receptor beta chain was retrieved from a study of metastatic and nonmetastatic thyroid tumors. Study overall: Repertoire data that came from the blood and tumor or nodule tissue of malignant and benign thyroid patients were compared. Overall study findings and caveats: As reported, TCR beta diversity in blood and tumor was significantly higher in malignant thyroid tumors than in benign nodules.

The CDR3 consists of 11 residues. The V and J ends lost 3 bases and 12 bases respectively, with 9 bases between them. The germline gives CDR1 MNHNS, CDR2 SASEGT. TCRdb reassembled clones from the PCR reads with MiXCR. This table holds about 16,000 clones, roughly a third found once. This clone has a handful of counts. Its matching antigen is unknown. All patients were untreated before thyroid surgery. The chain joins TRBV6-1 to TRBJ2-1; no firm D call. The sample was tumor tissue. The TCR was taken from a male donor with papillary thyroid cancer or a benign thyroid nodule (not recorded which). Some clones in this sample may be carry-over from other donors' samples. This chain's CDR3 is CASSDESVQFF. CDR3 in DNA: TGTGCCAGCAGTGATGAGTCCGTGCAGTTCTTC.